These T cell receptor beta chains were read from a single sample in a study of neurological immune-mediated disorders. TCRdb reprocessed the 5' RACE reads via MiXCR and lists one record per CDR3 protein. The top ten hold roughly 2% of the sample, which has 53,000 or so distinct CDR3 sequences, 7% to 10% seen once. Sequenced input: PBMCs. The receptor source for this set is a woman in her 40s in good health. Each CDR3 is given with its conserved first and last residue. The D gene is left open where the match is weak. Size tells how often a clone was seen (once, few, many) or the class of an expanded clone, and some rows leave it out.

size: many; V: TRBV7-2; D: TRBD1; J: TRBJ1-4; CDR3: CASSPQGEKLFF; DNA: TGTGCCAGCAGCCCACAGGGGGAAAAACTGTTTTTT
size: many; V: TRBV7-2; D: NA; J: TRBJ1-2; CDR3: CASSPPGQVYGYTF; DNA: TGTGCCAGCAGCCCCCCGGGGCAGGTCTATGGCTACACCTTC
size: many; V: TRBV21-1; D: NA; J: TRBJ1-3; CDR3: CASSDHCSGNTIYF; DNA: TGTGCCAGCAGTGATCATTGCTCTGGAAACACCATATATTTT
size: many; V: TRBV5-1; D: TRBD1; J: TRBJ2-7; CDR3: CASSFQQGTTYEQYF; DNA: TGCGCCAGCAGCTTCCAACAGGGGACGACCTACGAGCAGTACTTC
size: many; V: TRBV24-1; D: TRBD1; J: TRBJ2-7; CDR3: CATGAGAGGEQYF; DNA: TGTGCCACCGGCGCAGGGGCAGGGGGCGAGCAGTACTTC
size: many; V: TRBV29-1; D: NA; J: TRBJ1-2; CDR3: CSVDSANYGYTF; DNA: TGCAGCGTTGACAGCGCTAACTATGGCTACACCTTC
size: many; V: TRBV12-3/TRBV12-4; D: TRBD2; J: TRBJ2-7; CDR3: CASSRTSGGSYEQYF; DNA: TGTGCCAGCAGTCGGACTAGCGGGGGGTCCTACGAGCAGTACTTC
size: NA; V: TRBV12-3/TRBV12-4; D: NA; J: TRBJ1-3; CDR3: CASSPSGDGNTIYF; DNA: TGTGCCAGCAGTCCATCAGGGGACGGAAACACCATATATTTT
size: many; V: TRBV7-2; D: NA; J: TRBJ2-1; CDR3: CASRVVSGVNEQFF; DNA: TGTGCCAGCCGAGTCGTCTCAGGGGTAAATGAGCAGTTCTTC
size: many; V: TRBV5-5; D: TRBD2; J: TRBJ2-7; CDR3: CASSETLAALVEQYF; DNA: TGTGCCAGCAGCGAGACACTAGCGGCCCTCGTCGAGCAGTACTTC